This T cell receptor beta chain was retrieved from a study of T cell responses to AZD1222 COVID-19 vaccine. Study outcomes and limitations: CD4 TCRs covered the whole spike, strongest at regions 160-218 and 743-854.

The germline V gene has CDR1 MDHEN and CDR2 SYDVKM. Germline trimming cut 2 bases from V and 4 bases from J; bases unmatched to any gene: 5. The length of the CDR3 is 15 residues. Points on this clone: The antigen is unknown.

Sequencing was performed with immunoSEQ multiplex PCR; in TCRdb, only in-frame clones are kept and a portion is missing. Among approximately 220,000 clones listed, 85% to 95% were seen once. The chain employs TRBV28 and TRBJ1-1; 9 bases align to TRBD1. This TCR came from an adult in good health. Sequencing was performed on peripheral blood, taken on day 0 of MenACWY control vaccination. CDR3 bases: TGTGCCAGCAGTTTAGGGACAGGGTTGGGCACTGAAGCTTTCTTT. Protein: CASSLGTGLGTEAFF.